The 31 T cell receptor beta chains below were found in one sample sequenced in a study of preoperative IRX-2 immunotherapy in early breast cancer (dated by TCRdb to between 2018 and 2021). Library generation was performed with the immunoSEQ multiplex PCR assay. The table comes from immuneACCESS by way of TCRdb, which keeps in-frame sequences with V and J called. Part of the clones is missing from these tables; in studies checked, under half for an unresolved V gene and the rest for unknown reasons. Across this sample there are about 1,000 clones, with 81% seen only once. The ten largest clonotypes hold more than 20% of the sample. The treatment or condition label, read with the paper, signifies: preoperative locoregional IRX-2 cytokine immunotherapy. Sequenced here: tumor tissue, sampled before IRX-2 immunotherapy. The receptor set was obtained from a human donor with breast cancer.

The V call is TRBV6-7, the J call TRBJ1-1; a possible D gene is TRBD1 (5 bases). TRBV6-7 falls under the ORF class, with uncertain function. The CDR3 has 13 amino acids. V lost 5 bases, J lost 5 bases, and 12 bases lay in between. The CDR3 DNA follows: TGTGCCAGCAGTGAAACGACAGAAACTGAAGCTTTCTTT. Protein sequence: CASSETTETEAFF.

The chain has TRBV10-2 and TRBJ2-5; 8 nucleotides line up with TRBD2. Germline V gene sequence: CDR1 WSHSY, CDR2 SAAADI. Trimming took 6 bases from V and 3 from J; bases not matched to a gene: 3. CDR3 size: 13 residues. CDR3: CASSRGGEETQYF. CDR3 bases: TGCGCCAGCAGCCGGGGGGGAGAAGAGACCCAGTACTTC.

The J gene is TRBJ1-5, the V gene TRBV6-8, with D tentatively TRBD1 (5 bases). The CDR3 contains 16 residues. The germline CDR1 and CDR2 sequences are MNHGY and SAAAGT. V dropped 8 bases and J dropped 0 bases, with 17 bases sitting between them. The CDR3 nucleotides are TGTGCCAGCGTGCGGGGCCAAGCATATAGCAATCAGCCCCAGCATTTT. Its protein is CASVRGQAYSNQPQHF.

The chain employs TRBV6-8 and TRBJ1-1, with D unresolved. CDR1 and CDR2 (germline): MNHGY, SAAAGT. The CDR3 spans 13 residues. V was clipped by 7 bases and J by 0 bases, with 9 bases between them. The CDR3 bases are TGTGCCAGCAAGTCCTCCATGAACACTGAAGCTTTCTTT. Amino acid sequence: CASKSSMNTEAFF.

On this clone: A read error may account for a junction end that differs from germline. The chain is built from TRBV29-1 and TRBJ1-5; tentative D call: TRBD1 (5 bases). The length of the CDR3 is 13 residues. The V gene's germline CDR1 is SQVTM and CDR2 ANQGSEA. The CDR3 DNA sequence: TGCAGCGTAGAAGCAGGGTACAATCAGCCCCAGCATTTT. Translated, it gives CSVEAGYNQPQHF.

This clone was detected only a few times. The chain carries TRBV6-8 and TRBJ2-2, with D tentatively TRBD1 or TRBD2 (5 bases each). The CDR3 loop spans 14 amino acids. CDR1 and CDR2 (germline): MNHGY, SAAAGT. V shed 7 bases and J shed 4 bases, with 13 bases lying between them. CDR3 loop: CASNSGGGTGELFF. CDR3 bases: TGTGCCAGCAATTCTGGGGGTGGCACCGGGGAGCTGTTTTTT.

This chain uses TRBV19 with TRBJ2-3, with D perhaps TRBD1 or TRBD2 (5 bases each). Germline CDR1 reads LNHDA; CDR2 reads SQIVND (reference sequence). This CDR3 has 14 amino acids. V was clipped by 1 base and J by 5 bases, with 10 bases between them. CDR3 coding DNA: TGTGCCAGTAGTATAGGGGGCGGGCAAGATACGCAGTATTTT. This translates into CASSIGGGQDTQYF.

This clone was recorded a few times. V is TRBV6-8 and J is TRBJ1-5; D remains unclear. The V gene lost 5 bases and the J gene lost 1 base, with 12 bases spanning the gap. Germline V gene data show CDR1 as MNHGY and CDR2 as SAAAGT. The CDR3 extends over 15 amino acids. CDR3 sequence (DNA): TGTGCCAGCAGTGTAGAAGGGATGAGCAATCAGCCCCAGCATTTT. Amino acids: CASSVEGMSNQPQHF.

This clone was seen a few times. The chain combines TRBV6-8 with TRBJ1-1; D unclear. This CDR3 is 14 amino acids long. CDR1 is MNHGY and CDR2 is SAAAGT in the germline V gene. Trimming cost V 5 bases and J 1 base, with 11 bases left between them. The CDR3 DNA sequence: TGTGCCAGCAGTACCTTTGCAGGGAACACTGAAGCTTTCTTT. It encodes CASSTFAGNTEAFF.

This chain links TRBV6-8 with TRBJ2-6; D perhaps matches TRBD2 (6 bases). CDR3 length: 15 amino acids. CDR1 and CDR2 (germline): MNHGY, SAAAGT. Between the trimmed V and J ends, which lost 6 bases and 4 bases, there was a span of 13 bases. The CDR3 here is CASRKGGRGANVLTF. CDR3 nucleotides: TGTGCCAGCAGAAAGGGAGGTCGCGGGGCCAACGTCCTGACTTTC.

A single count supports this clone. In nucleotides, the CDR3 is TGTGCCAGCAGCGAACAGGGTGGCGATGAGCAGTTCTTC. This translates into CASSEQGGDEQFF. This chain connects TRBV5-4 to TRBJ2-1, with a possible D match to TRBD1 (6 bases). The CDR3 has 13 residues. Germline V gives CDR1 SGHNT, CDR2 YYREEE (reference sequence). The ends were cut back, 4 bases at V and 8 bases at J, with 13 bases in the middle.

The J gene is TRBJ2-5, the V gene TRBV7-7, with TRBD1 matching 7 bases. Germline CDR1 and CDR2: SSHAT and FNYEAQ (reference sequence). The CDR3 sequence is 15 residues long. Germline trimming cut 3 bases from V and 1 base from J; bases unmatched to any gene: 5. In nucleotides, the CDR3 is TGTGCCAGCAGCTTGTTCGACAGGGCCCAAGAGACCCAGTACTTC. It is translated as CASSLFDRAQETQYF.

This chain uses TRBV19 with TRBJ1-1, with a weak D call TRBD1 (5 bases). This CDR3 has 14 amino acids. V gave up 5 bases and J gave up 2 bases, with 12 bases separating them. Germline loops: CDR1 LNHDA, CDR2 SQIVND (reference sequence). Written as DNA, the CDR3 is TGTGCCAGTAGTTGGGGCGCCCTTAACACTGAAGCTTTCTTT. Translated: CASSWGALNTEAFF.

The chain combines TRBV19 with TRBJ2-3; D possibly corresponds to TRBD2 (6 bases). Trimming cost V 6 bases and J 3 bases, with 10 bases left between them. CDR1 is LNHDA and CDR2 is SQIVND in the germline V gene (reference sequence). The CDR3 covers 13 residues. CDR3 nucleotides: TGTGCCAGTAGCGTGGGGAGGACAGATACGCAGTATTTT. Its translation is CASSVGRTDTQYF.

V usage is TRBV7-6 and J usage is TRBJ1-4; D might be TRBD1 (6 bases). The CDR3 totals 15 residues. CDR1 and CDR2 from the germline V gene are SGHVS and FNYEAQ. V was clipped by 1 base and J by 7 bases, with 13 bases between them. CDR3 amino acids: CASSLVRGEAEKLFF. DNA for the CDR3: TGTGCCAGCAGCTTAGTCAGGGGTGAGGCTGAAAAACTGTTTTTT.

The chain has TRBV6-8 and TRBJ1-5, with TRBD1 identical over 8 bases. The J segment lost 10 bases and the V segment lost 5 bases, leaving 7 bases of the junction unmatched. The length of the CDR3 is 13 residues. Germline lookup yields CDR1 MNHGY and CDR2 SAAAGT. CDR3 in DNA: TGTGCCAGCAGTCTGACAGGGGAGAATCCCCAGCATTTT. Amino acids: CASSLTGENPQHF.

This chain connects TRBV19 to TRBJ1-5; unclear D gene. The V gene's germline CDR1 is LNHDA and CDR2 SQIVND (reference sequence). The CDR3 spans 13 residues. V lost 1 base and J 3 bases, leaving 4 bases between the germline ends. The CDR3 nucleotides read TGTGCCAGTAGTATAGGGCCCAATCAGCCCCAGCATTTT. Protein sequence: CASSIGPNQPQHF.

The J gene is TRBJ2-5, the V gene TRBV23-1; D is unresolved. TRBV23-1 is flagged as an ORF with uncertain function. V was trimmed by 6 bases and J by 5 bases, leaving 16 bases between them. This CDR3 is built from 14 residues. The CDR3 loop reads CASSQEEVGETQYF. CDR3 nucleotides: TGCGCCAGCAGCCAAGAAGAAGTTGGGGAGACCCAGTACTTC.

V is TRBV6-8 and J is TRBJ2-7; 9 positions agree with TRBD1. The CDR3 is made up of 14 amino acids. Per the germline V gene, CDR1 is MNHGY and CDR2 is SAAAGT. The ends lost 6 bases at V and 2 bases at J; junction bases unmatched: 5. This CDR3 reads CASSATGGTYEQYF. The CDR3 DNA is TGTGCCAGCAGCGCGACAGGGGGGACCTACGAGCAGTACTTC.

The chain has TRBV1 and TRBJ2-1; the listed D gene, TRBD2, was not tested against the DNA. TRBV1 is listed as a pseudogene. CDR3 length: 16 residues. Written as DNA, the CDR3 is TGCGCCAGCAGCCTAGGGACTAGCGGGAGGATCTATGAGCAGTTCTTC. Translation gives CASSLGTSGRIYEQFF.

By sample share, this clone is large. V and J are TRBV19 and TRBJ1-5, with TRBD1 as a possible D gene (6 bases). CDR1 is LNHDA, CDR2 SQIVND, per germline (reference sequence). The CDR3 loop spans 13 amino acids. Trimming shortened V by 10 bases and J by 9 bases, and 19 bases separated the two germline ends. CDR3 sequence (DNA): TGTGCCACAGGGGACGCCGAACTTGGGCCCCAGCATTTT. Protein product: CATGDAELGPQHF.

The rearrangement uses TRBV11-1 and TRBJ1-1; D gene unclear. The V and J ends lost 2 bases and 0 bases respectively, with 7 bases between them. The length of the CDR3 is 14 residues. The germline V gene encodes CDR1 SGHAT and CDR2 FQDESV (reference sequence). CDR3 sequence reads: CASSLTGMNTEAFF. The CDR3 DNA is TGTGCCAGCAGCTTAACGGGTATGAACACTGAAGCTTTCTTT.

This clone turned up a few times. The chain joins TRBV6-8 to TRBJ2-1; D possibly uses TRBD1 or TRBD2 (5 bases each). In germline, CDR1 is MNHGY, CDR2 SAAAGT. This CDR3 spans 13 amino acids. With 4 bases removed from V and 10 bases from J, the gap between germline ends came to 14 bases. The CDR3 is CASSSGLRGEQFF. The CDR3 DNA is TGTGCCAGCAGTTCGGGGTTGAGGGGCGAGCAGTTCTTC.

This CDR3 reads CASSSSSQMGNTEAFF. CDR3 sequence (DNA): TGCGCCAGCAGCTCGTCCTCCCAAATGGGAAACACTGAAGCTTTCTTT. The chain couples TRBV5-1 to TRBJ1-1, with unresolved D. V dropped 3 bases and J dropped 2 bases, with 17 bases sitting between them. Germline CDR1 and CDR2: SGHRS and YFSETQ. This CDR3 spans 16 amino acids.

The J gene is TRBJ2-7, the V gene TRBV11-3; D possibly corresponds to TRBD2 (5 bases). Trimming stripped 3 bases from V and 3 bases from J, with 12 bases between. Germline V gives CDR1 SGHNT, CDR2 YENEEA. This CDR3 comprises 14 residues. The CDR3 spells CASSLEAASYEQYV. In DNA form, the CDR3 reads TGTGCCAGCAGCTTGGAGGCGGCGAGCTACGAGCAGTACGTC.

This rearrangement joins TRBV28 to TRBJ2-2; TRBD2 matches 9 bases. V lost 6 bases and J lost 6; bases outside the gene matches: 5. The CDR3 is 14 residues long. The germline V gene has CDR1 MDHEN and CDR2 SYDVKM. CDR3 in amino acids: CASSRTSAAGELFF. The CDR3 nucleotides are TGTGCCAGCAGCCGGACTAGCGCCGCCGGGGAGCTGTTTTTT.

V and J are TRBV5-1 and TRBJ2-3, with 7 bases lining up with TRBD1. CDR1 and CDR2 (germline): SGHRS, YFSETQ. The CDR3 is 15 residues long. Trimming cost V 6 bases and J 0 bases; bases outside gene matches: 7. CDR3 coding DNA: TGCGCCAGCACTAGGGGGCCGCCTAGCACAGATACGCAGTATTTT. Protein product: CASTRGPPSTDTQYF.

The rearrangement links TRBV6-8 to TRBJ1-3; 7 bases align to TRBD1. The CDR3 has 17 residues. V dropped 4 bases and J dropped 0; count of bases not matched to a gene: 9. CDR1 and CDR2 (germline): MNHGY, SAAAGT. The CDR3 region has the DNA TGTGCCAGCAGTTTTCATTATGACAGGGCCTCTGGAAACACCATATATTTT. It is translated as CASSFHYDRASGNTIYF.

This chain joins TRBV5-1 and TRBJ2-3; D is unclear. Germline V gives CDR1 SGHRS, CDR2 YFSETQ. This CDR3 spans 15 amino acids. The V end was cut by 5 bases, the J end by 1 base, with 14 bases between. CDR3 amino acids: CASSPTGLGTDTQYF. CDR3 coding DNA: TGCGCCAGCAGTCCCACGGGCCTGGGCACAGATACGCAGTATTTT.

The rearrangement links TRBV12-5 to TRBJ1-5, with 7 bases fitting TRBD1. The CDR3 is 15 amino acids. Germline CDR1 LGHNT, CDR2 FRNRAP. The DNA for the CDR3 is TGTGCCAGCATGGGGGGACAGAGAAGCAATCAGCCCCAGCATTTT. Translating it yields CASMGGQRSNQPQHF.

The chain couples TRBV6-8 to TRBJ2-7; 9 positions match TRBD1. The length of the CDR3 is 13 residues. In germline, CDR1 is MNHGY, CDR2 SAAAGT. V lost 5 bases to trimming and J lost 10 bases; unmatched junction nucleotides: 9. CDR3 nucleotide sequence: TGTGCCAGCAGTAGGACAGGGGAAAAGGAACAGTACTTC. Its protein is CASSRTGEKEQYF.